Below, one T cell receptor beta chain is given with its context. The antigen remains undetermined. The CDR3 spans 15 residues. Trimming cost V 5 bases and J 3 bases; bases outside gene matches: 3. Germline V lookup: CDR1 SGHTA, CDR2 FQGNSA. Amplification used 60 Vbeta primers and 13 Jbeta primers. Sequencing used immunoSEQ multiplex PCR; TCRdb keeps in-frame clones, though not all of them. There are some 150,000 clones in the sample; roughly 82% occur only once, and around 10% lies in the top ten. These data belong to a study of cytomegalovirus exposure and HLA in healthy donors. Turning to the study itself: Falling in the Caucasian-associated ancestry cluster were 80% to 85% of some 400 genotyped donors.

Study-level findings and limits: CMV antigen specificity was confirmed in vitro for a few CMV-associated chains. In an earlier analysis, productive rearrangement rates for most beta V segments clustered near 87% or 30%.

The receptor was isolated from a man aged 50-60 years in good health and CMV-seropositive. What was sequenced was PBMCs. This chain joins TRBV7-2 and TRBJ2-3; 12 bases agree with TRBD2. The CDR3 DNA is TGTGCCAGCAGCGCACTAGCGGGGGGAACAGATACGCAGTATTTT. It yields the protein CASSALAGGTDTQYF.